This T cell receptor (beta chain) was identified during a study of CD8+CD57+ T cells in acquired aplastic anemia. Study information: CD4+ reads averaged around 10 million in healthy donors.

Findings and limits, study-wide: Both patients and controls carried the same twenty-nine CD8+ CDR3 sequences. Patients and healthy controls showed no significant CD8+ Simpson's diversity difference.

The germline CDR1 and CDR2 sequences are SNHLY and FYNNEI. The germline V and J ends were trimmed by 7 bases and 9 bases, with 16 bases remaining between them. This CDR3 is built from 12 residues. With regard to this clonotype: Its antigen is currently unknown.

CDR3 and TCR beta VDJ profiling relied on genomic DNA as the template. From the reads, TCRdb called clonotypes with MiXCR, one entry per CDR3 protein. The repertoire holds 180,000 or so distinct CDR3 sequences, less than 55% seen once, with 2.5% to 3.5% in the top ten. V and J are TRBV2 and TRBJ2-7, with D possibly matching TRBD2 (5 bases). Sample: sorted CD4+, CD8+, or CD8+CD57+ T cells (not recorded which) from PBMCs. This sequence originates from a human donor in good health. The CDR3, as DNA: TGTGCCAGCAATGCGGAGGCCAGTTCGCAGTACTTC. It is translated as CASNAEASSQYF.